This T cell receptor (beta chain) was identified during a study of somatic mutations in cytotoxic T cells in rheumatoid arthritis. Looking at the study overall: Flow cytometry sorted some V beta antibody-stained T-cell populations to nearly 100% purity, V beta1+ cells among them being sequenced for TCRB. Overall study findings and caveats: Rheumatoid arthritis patients showed slight TRBV07 underrepresentation, unadjusted for multiple comparisons.

Measured with immunoSEQ multiplex PCR; TCRdb has only the in-frame clones, and not every one. Here the sample spans about 20,000 clones, around 85% being singletons. Only a few counts were recorded for this clone. Antigen: not known. Positive magnetic bead selection isolated CD4+ and CD8+ cells, and flow cytometry checked purity. The germline CDR1 and CDR2 sequences are MNHEY and SVGAGI. V was pared by 8 bases and J by 1 base, with 5 bases of the junction left unmatched. This CDR3 comprises 15 residues. The clonotype comes from a woman in her forties with rheumatoid arthritis. V is TRBV6-5 and J is TRBJ2-2; the match to TRBD2 covers 9 bases. The specimen was CD8+ T cells sorted from blood. CDR3 residues: CASGVAGENTGELFF. The CDR3 bases are TGTGCCAGCGGGGTAGCGGGGGAGAACACCGGGGAGCTGTTTTTT.